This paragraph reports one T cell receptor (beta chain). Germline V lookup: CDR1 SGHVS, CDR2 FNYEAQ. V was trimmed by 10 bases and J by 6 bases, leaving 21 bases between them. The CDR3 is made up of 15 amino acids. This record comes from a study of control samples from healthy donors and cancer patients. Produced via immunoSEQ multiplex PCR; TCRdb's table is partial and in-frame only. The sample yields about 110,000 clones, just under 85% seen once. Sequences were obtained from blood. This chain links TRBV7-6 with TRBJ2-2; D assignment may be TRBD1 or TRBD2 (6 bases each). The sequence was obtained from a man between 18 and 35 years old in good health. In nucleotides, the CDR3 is TGTGCCACCACCGGGGGTAGGGGGGTCGCCGGGGAGCTGTTTTTT. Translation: CATTGGRGVAGELFF.